In this sample, the clone carrying this T cell receptor (beta chain) turned up a few times. Its target is unknown. These data come from a study of OX40 agonist ivuxolimab in advanced cancers. Study observations and caveats: Both CD4+ and CD8+ T cell populations in blood had undergone clonal expansion by week 6 at 0.1 to 3.0 mg/kg.

Here immunoSEQ multiplex PCR was the method, and the copy in TCRdb shows in-frame clones only, minus some. The sample has 17,000 or so clones, 80% seen once. The V gene lost 3 bases and the J gene lost 11 bases, with 10 bases spanning the gap. This CDR3 has 11 amino acids. CDR1 is WSHSY and CDR2 is SAAADI in the germline V gene. This rearrangement joins TRBV10-2 to TRBJ1-1, with unresolved D. This TCR derives from an adult with an advanced solid tumor such as melanoma, head and neck, liver or kidney cancer. This specimen was CD4+ or CD8+ T cells sorted from blood, taken in a trial of the OX40 agonist ivuxolimab. The CDR3 region is CASSEGYWAFF. The CDR3 DNA is TGCGCCAGCAGTGAAGGGTATTGGGCTTTCTTT.